The next 18 T cell receptor beta chains were all read from a single sample in a study of cytomegalovirus exposure and HLA in healthy donors. Sequenced by immunoSEQ multiplex PCR; TCRdb stores in-frame clones only, minus some. Here the sample spans about 130,000 clones, 85% to 90% being singletons. What was sequenced was PBMCs. These receptors came from a woman aged 25-40 years in good health and CMV-seropositive.

The rearrangement links TRBV5-1 to TRBJ2-5; D remains unclear. The CDR3 extends over 14 amino acids. Germline CDR1 is SGHRS and CDR2 is YFSETQ. Between the trimmed V and J ends, which lost 4 bases and 2 bases, there was a span of 12 bases. The CDR3 region is CASSLETVQETQYF. CDR3 DNA: TGCGCCAGCAGCCTAGAGACGGTTCAAGAGACCCAGTACTTC.

The chain uses TRBV6-5 and TRBJ2-7, with TRBD1 matching 9 bases. This CDR3 is 15 amino acids long. The V and J ends lost 6 bases and 0 bases, in that order; junction bases with no gene match: 6. CDR1 and CDR2 from the germline V gene are MNHEY and SVGAGI. The CDR3 region has the DNA TGTGCCAGCAGACGGACAGGGGTGCACTCCTACGAGCAGTACTTC. Translated, it gives CASRRTGVHSYEQYF.

This clone came up once. The chain joins TRBV5-6 to TRBJ1-2; 7 bases fit TRBD1. The CDR3 covers 14 residues. The V segment lost 1 base and the J segment 7 bases; nucleotides outside the gene matches: 7. Germline V gives CDR1 SGHDT, CDR2 YYEEEE. The CDR3 reads CASSLKEGASGYTF. In DNA, the CDR3 is TGTGCCAGCAGCTTGAAGGAGGGGGCCTCTGGCTACACCTTC.

The chain combines TRBV5-1 with TRBJ2-7, with TRBD2 as a possible D gene (6 bases). Trimming took off 2 bases at V and 2 bases at J, with 11 bases between the two ends. The CDR3 length is 14 residues. Germline V gene sequence: CDR1 SGHRS, CDR2 YFSETQ. CDR3 residues: CASSFGGRTYEQYF. The CDR3, as DNA: TGCGCCAGCAGCTTCGGGGGACGAACCTACGAGCAGTACTTC.

V and J are TRBV19 and TRBJ2-7; TRBD1 is a possible D gene (5 bases). The CDR3 extends over 14 amino acids. In germline, CDR1 is LNHDA, CDR2 SQIVND (reference sequence). V lost 1 base, J lost 2 bases, and 9 bases lay in between. CDR3: CASSIVDRTYEQYF. CDR3 DNA sequence: TGTGCCAGTAGTATAGTAGACAGAACCTACGAGCAGTACTTC.

The chain uses TRBV6-7 and TRBJ1-1, with D unclear. TRBV6-7 carries the ORF label, with uncertain function. The V gene lost 5 bases and the J gene lost 1 base, with 5 bases spanning the gap. The CDR3 spans 12 residues. CDR3 loop: CASSERNTEAFF. CDR3 sequence (DNA): TGTGCCAGCAGTGAGAGGAACACTGAAGCTTTCTTT.

The gene calls are TRBV18 and TRBJ2-5, with 14 bases matching TRBD2. Trimming cost V 2 bases and J 2 bases; bases outside gene matches: 7. The CDR3 loop spans 18 amino acids. CDR1 KGHSH and CDR2 LQKENI come from the germline V gene. For the CDR3, the DNA is TGTGCCAGCTCACCAAAGACTAGCGGGAGGGGGTTTCAAGAGACCCAGTACTTC. The encoded protein is CASSPKTSGRGFQETQYF.

This clone was found once. V and J are TRBV7-2 and TRBJ2-5; D is undetermined. Germline V gene data show CDR1 as SGHTA and CDR2 as FQGNSA. V was trimmed by 1 base and J by 7 bases, leaving 4 bases between them. This CDR3 region has 11 residues. Written as DNA, the CDR3 is TGTGCCAGCAGCTTAGGAGTGACCCAGTACTTC. This gives the protein CASSLGVTQYF. The full variable domain, in which reference TRBV7-2 and TRBJ2-5 provide the parts outside the CDR3, is GAGVSQSPSNKVTEKGKDVELRCDPISGHTALYWYRQSLGQGLEFLIYFQGNSAPDKSGLPSDRFSAERTGGSVSTLTIQRTQQEDSAVYLCASSLGVTQYFGPGTRLLVL.

The gene calls are TRBV9 and TRBJ2-1; 13 positions match TRBD2. The V and J ends lost 4 bases and 5 bases, in that order; junction bases with no gene match: 6. Germline CDR1 SGDLS, CDR2 YYNGEE. The CDR3 contains 16 residues. The CDR3: CASSSGLAGAHNEQFF. The DNA of the CDR3 is TGTGCCAGCAGCTCAGGACTAGCGGGAGCGCACAATGAGCAGTTCTTC.

Only a few counts were recorded for this clone. The genes are TRBV2 and TRBJ1-6; unclear D gene. The CDR3 loop spans 15 amino acids. Trimming pared 7 bases from V and 10 bases from J, leaving 20 bases between. Per the germline V gene, CDR1 is SNHLY and CDR2 is FYNNEI. The CDR3 region has the DNA TGTGCCAGCACGATCGTCGGTGTTTTTAGCTCACCCCTCCACTTT. Protein product: CASTIVGVFSSPLHF.

CDR3: CASSQQGQGNEKLFF. As DNA, the CDR3 is TGCGCCAGCAGTCAACAGGGACAGGGGAATGAAAAACTGTTTTTT. The V gene is TRBV23-1, the J gene TRBJ1-4; 10 bases are shared with TRBD1. TRBV23-1 is placed among ORFs of uncertain function. CDR3 length: 15 residues. V lost 2 bases and J lost 5; bases outside the gene matches: 2.

The chain links TRBV2 to TRBJ1-3; TRBD1 matches 7 bases. The CDR3 sequence is 17 residues long. Germline V gene sequence: CDR1 SNHLY, CDR2 FYNNEI. The V and J ends lost 6 bases and 0 bases, in that order; junction bases with no gene match: 11. The CDR3 sequence: CASSGPGQINSGNTIYF. CDR3 nucleotide sequence: TGTGCCAGCAGCGGGCCGGGACAGATAAACTCTGGAAACACCATATATTTT.

This clone appeared once. The chain uses TRBV5-6 and TRBJ2-3; maybe TRBD2 (5 bases). This CDR3 contains 16 residues. Per germline, CDR1 SGHDT and CDR2 YYEEEE. V was clipped by 4 bases and J by 0 bases, with 15 bases between them. The CDR3 here is CASSPRQRPSTDTQYF. The CDR3 nucleotides are TGTGCCAGCAGCCCCCGGCAGCGGCCCAGCACAGATACGCAGTATTTT.

V is TRBV2 and J is TRBJ2-3; TRBD2 is a possible D gene (5 bases). Looked up from germline, CDR1 is SNHLY and CDR2 is FYNNEI. This CDR3 is built from 15 residues. V was trimmed by 5 bases and J by 2 bases, leaving 14 bases between them. The CDR3 nucleotides are TGTGCCAGCAGTAAGGCGGGCGGTAACACAGATACGCAGTATTTT. Protein: CASSKAGGNTDTQYF. The whole variable domain, filled in from reference TRBV2 and TRBJ2-3, reads EPEVTQTPSHQVTQMGQEVILRCVPISNHLYFYWYRQILGQKVEFLVSFYNNEISEKSEIFDDQFSVERPDGSNFTLKIRSTKLEDSAMYFCASSKAGGNTDTQYFGPGTRLTVL.

This rearrangement joins TRBV28 to TRBJ1-5; tentatively, D is TRBD1 (6 bases). The CDR3 sequence is 15 residues long. CDR1 and CDR2 from the germline V gene are MDHEN and SYDVKM. Trimming took off 2 bases at V and 4 bases at J, with 12 bases between the two ends. CDR3 sequence reads: CASSLGGSRNQPQHF. The CDR3 DNA reads as TGTGCCAGCAGTTTAGGGGGCTCAAGGAATCAGCCCCAGCATTTT. The full variable domain, rest sourced from reference TRBV28 and TRBJ1-5, is DVKVTQSSRYLVKRTGEKVFLECVQDMDHENMFWYRQDPGLGLRLIYFSYDVKMKEKGDIPEGYSVSREKKERFSLILESASTNQTSMYLCASSLGGSRNQPQHFGDGTRLSIL.

This chain links TRBV29-1 with TRBJ2-5, with 12 bases fitting TRBD1. Looked up from germline, CDR1 is SQVTM and CDR2 is ANQGSEA. Unmatched junction bases numbered 6, after V lost 6 bases and J lost 4 bases. CDR3 length: 14 residues. CDR3: CSVAGQGASETQYF. The CDR3 DNA reads TGCAGCGTGGCGGGACAGGGGGCATCAGAGACCCAGTACTTC. The full variable domain, its missing parts supplied by reference TRBV29-1 and TRBJ2-5, is SAVISQKPSRDICQRGTSLTIQCQVDSQVTMMFWYRQQPGQSLTLIATANQGSEATYESGFVIDKFPISRPNLTFSTLTVSNMSPEDSSIYLCSVAGQGASETQYFGPGTRLLVL.

The chain carries TRBV9 and TRBJ2-1; 8 nucleotides line up with TRBD2. The junction had 1 base not matched to a gene; V was cut back by 2 bases and J by 0 bases. CDR1 is SGDLS and CDR2 is YYNGEE in the germline V gene. This CDR3 is 15 amino acids long. In DNA form, the CDR3 reads TGTGCCAGCAGCGTTAGCGGGGACTCCTACAATGAGCAGTTCTTC. It is translated as CASSVSGDSYNEQFF.

The chain is built from TRBV6-1 and TRBJ1-1; perhaps TRBD1 as D (5 bases). The germline V gene encodes CDR1 MNHNS and CDR2 SASEGT. Trimming stripped 1 base from V and 6 bases from J, with 9 bases between. CDR3 length: 13 residues. The CDR3 protein is CASSEVGTAEAFF. CDR3 nucleotide sequence: TGTGCCAGCAGTGAAGTAGGGACTGCTGAAGCTTTCTTT.